This entry describes one T cell receptor (beta chain). Its antigen is undetermined. This entry is derived from a study of CD8+ T cells in alopecia areata. Findings and limits, study-wide: Although TCR sharing was seen in mice, sharing across patients was less clear, possibly for HLA-related reasons. Researchers report lesional scalp, most notably alopecia totalis/universalis, outstripped normal scalp in clonality.

The V gene lost 5 bases and the J gene lost 4 bases, with 15 bases spanning the gap. CDR3 size: 15 residues. The germline V gene has CDR1 SGHTA and CDR2 FQGNSA. The authors extracted RNA and reverse transcribed it into cDNA as the sequencing template. The data were produced by immunoSEQ multiplex PCR, yet TCRdb's version contains in-frame clones alone and is incomplete. The sample shows about 98,000 clones, about 40% of them seen only once. This TCR was sampled from a human donor with alopecia areata. The sequenced material came from CD4+ T cells sorted from blood. This chain connects TRBV7-2 to TRBJ2-1; D gene ambiguous. CDR3: CASSGQTPPYNEQFF. CDR3 DNA: TGTGCCAGCAGCGGTCAAACCCCGCCTTACAATGAGCAGTTCTTC.